These 26 T cell receptor beta chains came from one sample sequenced in a study of early stage breast cancer tumors. Profiled with immunoSEQ multiplex PCR; TCRdb holds only in-frame clones, not every one. The table has around 78,000 clones, more than 65% seen once; the top ten hold about 3.6%. The sample was blood. All receptors derive from a person in their sixties or seventies with breast cancer.

V and J are TRBV5-1 and TRBJ1-2; tentatively, D is TRBD1 (5 bases). V was shortened by 0 bases and J by 8 bases, with 8 bases between the two germline ends. The CDR3 sequence is 12 residues long. Germline assignment: CDR1 SGHRS and CDR2 YFSETQ. This chain's CDR3 is CASSLAGEGYTF. The CDR3 DNA sequence: TGCGCCAGCAGCTTGGCGGGGGAGGGCTACACCTTC.

This clone came up once. The chain recombines TRBV27 with TRBJ1-5, with 7 nucleotides matching TRBD1. This CDR3 contains 16 residues. V shed 8 bases, J shed 6 bases, and the junction held 16 bases outside the gene matches. CDR1 is MNHEY, CDR2 SMNVEV, per germline (reference sequence). CDR3 residues: CASATGDGGWSQPQHF. CDR3 bases: TGTGCCAGCGCTACAGGGGACGGAGGTTGGAGTCAGCCCCAGCATTTT.

The chain recombines TRBV2 with TRBJ2-7; 9 bases fit TRBD1. CDR1 is SNHLY and CDR2 is FYNNEI in the germline V gene. This CDR3 is 14 amino acids long. The V segment lost 1 base and the J segment 5 bases; nucleotides outside the gene matches: 3. CDR3 nucleotide sequence: TGTGCCAGCAGTGAAGGGACAGGGGTACACGAGCAGTACTTC. Translation gives CASSEGTGVHEQYF.

The genes are TRBV5-6 and TRBJ1-4; tentatively, D is TRBD1 (6 bases). The germline CDR1 and CDR2 sequences are SGHDT and YYEEEE. V lost 2 bases to trimming and J lost 7 bases, with 12 bases between them. This CDR3 contains 14 residues. CDR3 amino acids: CASSLGGFSEKLFF. For the CDR3, the DNA is TGTGCCAGCAGCTTAGGGGGGTTCAGTGAAAAACTGTTTTTT.

This chain connects TRBV4-3 to TRBJ2-2, with D hard to call. Trimming stripped 1 base from V and 6 bases from J, with 9 bases between. The CDR3 loop spans 14 amino acids. CDR1 and CDR2 (germline): LGHNA, YSLEER. The CDR3 is CASSQVGSSGELFF. The CDR3 DNA reads as TGCGCCAGCAGCCAAGTTGGCTCCTCCGGGGAGCTGTTTTTT.

The chain combines TRBV6-5 with TRBJ2-3, with 13 bases identical to TRBD2. V trimming: 5 bases; J trimming: 4 bases; junction bases outside the gene matches: 3. Germline CDR1 and CDR2: MNHEY and SVGAGI. The CDR3 extends over 15 amino acids. The CDR3 here is CASSALAGGPDTQYF. The CDR3 DNA follows: TGTGCCAGCAGTGCACTAGCGGGGGGGCCAGATACGCAGTATTTT.

There are a few counts of this clone. V usage is TRBV9 and J usage is TRBJ1-1; 7 nucleotides agree with TRBD1. V trimming: 0 bases; J trimming: 3 bases; junction bases outside the gene matches: 5. The germline V gene encodes CDR1 SGDLS and CDR2 YYNGEE. The CDR3 length is 15 residues. The DNA of the CDR3 is TGTGCCAGCAGCGTAGGGGTCCAGGGGGACACTGAAGCTTTCTTT. This codes for CASSVGVQGDTEAFF.

J is TRBJ1-2 and V is TRBV2, with 9 bases lining up with TRBD1. J lost 8 bases, V lost 5 bases, and 3 bases had no gene match. The CDR3 loop spans 12 amino acids. CDR1 is SNHLY, CDR2 FYNNEI, per germline. The CDR3 DNA sequence: TGTGCCAGCAGTCGGACAGGGGTGGGCTACACCTTC. Protein: CASSRTGVGYTF.

The chain links TRBV28 to TRBJ2-3; 7 nucleotides align to TRBD2. The CDR3 extends over 15 amino acids. V lost 7 bases, J lost 2 bases, and 9 bases stayed unmatched. The germline gives CDR1 MDHEN, CDR2 SYDVKM. The CDR3 here is CASTTGTITTDTQYF. The DNA of the CDR3 is TGTGCCAGCACCACCGGGACTATTACCACAGATACGCAGTATTTT.

This chain connects TRBV7-8 to TRBJ2-7, with 7 positions matching TRBD1. Germline V gene data show CDR1 as SGHVS and CDR2 as FQNEAQ. This CDR3 is 14 amino acids long. V lost 1 base, J lost 4 bases, and 4 bases stayed unmatched. The CDR3 DNA is TGTGCCAGCAGCTTAGGGGGACAGTATTACGAGCAGTACTTC. Translating it yields CASSLGGQYYEQYF.

This chain uses TRBV19 with TRBJ2-3, with D unclear. This CDR3 spans 15 amino acids. Per germline, CDR1 LNHDA and CDR2 SQIVND (reference sequence). V lost 5 bases to trimming and J lost 0 bases, with 12 bases between them. The CDR3 region is CASSGYGFSTDTQYF. The CDR3, as DNA: TGTGCCAGTAGTGGGTACGGGTTTAGCACAGATACGCAGTATTTT.

The chain carries TRBV5-1 and TRBJ2-3; 9 bases are shared with TRBD1. CDR1 is SGHRS and CDR2 is YFSETQ in the germline V gene. V shed 7 bases and J 3 bases; nucleotides not matched to a gene: 9. This CDR3 contains 15 residues. The CDR3 region is CASSIAGTGTDTQYF. In nucleotides, the CDR3 is TGCGCCAGCTCCATAGCCGGGACAGGGACAGATACGCAGTATTTT. Variable domain in full (rest from reference TRBV5-1 and TRBJ2-3): KAGVTQTPRYLIKTRGQQVTLSCSPISGHRSVSWYQQTPGQGLQFLFEYFSETQRNKGNFPGRFSGRQFSNSRSEMNVSTLELGDSALYLCASSIAGTGTDTQYFGPGTRLTVL.

The gene calls are TRBV9 and TRBJ1-2; TRBD1 might be the D (6 bases). The CDR3 spans 15 residues. V was pared by 1 base and J by 2 bases, with 12 bases between. Germline CDR1 is SGDLS and CDR2 is YYNGEE. CDR3 coding DNA: TGTGCCAGCAGCGTATCAGGGGCGATCAACTATGGCTACACCTTC. It translates to CASSVSGAINYGYTF.

The chain uses TRBV21-1 and TRBJ2-3; the DNA was not compared with TRBD2, the D call given in the table. TRBV21-1 corresponds to a pseudogene. The CDR3 extends over 15 amino acids. The CDR3 DNA reads as TGTGCCAGCAGCACCGGGACTAACTTCACAGATACGCAGTATTTT. Translating gives CASSTGTNFTDTQYF.

Here the CDR3 DNA reads TGTGCCAGTAGTATCCTCGAGACTAGCGGGCAGGGAGGGTTACAATACCTCGGGCACGAGCAGTACTTC. Translating it yields CASSILETSGQGGLQYLGHEQYF. The V gene is TRBV19, the J gene TRBJ2-7; 10 bases are a match to TRBD2. The CDR3 is made up of 23 amino acids. The germline V gene has CDR1 LNHDA and CDR2 SQIVND (reference sequence). J lost 5 bases, V lost 3 bases, and 31 bases had no gene match. The whole variable domain, remainder taken from reference TRBV19 and TRBJ2-7, is DGGITQSPKYLFRKEGQNVTLSCEQNLNHDAMYWYRQDPGQGLRLIYYSQIVNDFQKGDIAEGYSVSREKKESFPLTVTSAQKNPTAFYLCASSILETSGQGGLQYLGHEQYFGPGTRLTVT.

This clone was recorded once. The chain employs TRBV4-1 and TRBJ1-4; D is perhaps TRBD1 (5 bases). The CDR3 contains 15 residues. The V gene's germline CDR1 is MGHRA and CDR2 YSYEKL. Trimming shortened V by 3 bases and J by 5 bases, and 13 bases separated the two germline ends. The CDR3 DNA is TGCGCCAGCAGCCAGGATCGGGGGTTGAATGAAAAACTGTTTTTT. Encoded protein: CASSQDRGLNEKLFF.

The rearrangement links TRBV7-9 to TRBJ2-1; TRBD2 agrees at 11 bases. Germline assignment: CDR1 SEHNR and CDR2 FQNEAQ (reference sequence). The CDR3 is 15 amino acids. The V segment lost 5 bases and the J segment 10 bases; nucleotides outside the gene matches: 10. The CDR3 DNA sequence: TGTGCCAGCAGCCGTAGCGGGGGGGGACTTGGGGAGCAGTTCTTC. It codes for CASSRSGGGLGEQFF.

V and J are TRBV11-2 and TRBJ2-4; perhaps TRBD1 as D (5 bases). Trimming shortened V by 7 bases and J by 6 bases, and 13 bases separated the two germline ends. The CDR3 is 13 amino acids. Germline V lookup: CDR1 SGHAT, CDR2 FQNNGV. The CDR3 DNA reads TGTGCCAGCACCTGGGGCCCGATAAACATTCAGTACTTC. This translates into CASTWGPINIQYF.

The chain uses TRBV11-1 and TRBJ2-2; 11 bases match TRBD2. The germline V gene has CDR1 SGHAT and CDR2 FQDESV (reference sequence). The CDR3 sequence is 15 residues long. J lost 5 bases, V lost 5 bases, and 4 bases had no gene match. DNA for the CDR3: TGTGCCAGCAGCAAACTAGCGGGGGTAACCGGGGAGCTGTTTTTT. Its translation is CASSKLAGVTGELFF.

The V gene is TRBV30, the J gene TRBJ2-7, with D uncertain. V was cut by 2 bases and J by 6 bases, with 17 bases left in between. The CDR3 runs to 14 residues. Looked up from germline, CDR1 is GTSNPN and CDR2 is SVGIG (reference sequence). The CDR3 here is CAWSPPAALGEQYF. CDR3 in DNA: TGTGCCTGGAGTCCTCCGGCGGCTTTAGGCGAGCAGTACTTC.

The chain is built from TRBV28 and TRBJ1-6; tentatively, D is TRBD1 (6 bases). The V end lost 3 bases, the J end lost 1 base, and 16 bases lay between the germline ends. CDR3 length: 18 amino acids. CDR1 MDHEN and CDR2 SYDVKM come from the germline V gene. CDR3 DNA: TGTGCCAGCAGTTTCTTAGGGGGGGGAAGGTCCTATAATTCACCCCTCCACTTT. This sequence encodes CASSFLGGGRSYNSPLHF. Using reference TRBV28 and TRBJ1-6 for the parts outside the CDR3, the full variable domain is DVKVTQSSRYLVKRTGEKVFLECVQDMDHENMFWYRQDPGLGLRLIYFSYDVKMKEKGDIPEGYSVSREKKERFSLILESASTNQTSMYLCASSFLGGGRSYNSPLHFGNGTRLTVT.

The chain combines TRBV30 with TRBJ2-3, with 7 bases lining up with TRBD2. In germline, CDR1 is GTSNPN, CDR2 SVGIG (reference sequence). V shed 3 bases and J 1 base; nucleotides not matched to a gene: 4. The CDR3 consists of 14 residues. CDR3 amino acids: CAWRIAGGTDTQYF. CDR3 nucleotide sequence: TGTGCCTGGAGAATCGCGGGGGGCACAGATACGCAGTATTTT.

The sample holds a few counts of this clone. The rearrangement links TRBV7-3 to TRBJ2-3; the D gene is possibly TRBD2 (7 bases). V lost 5 bases and J 2 bases, leaving 11 bases between the germline ends. The CDR3 is made up of 14 amino acids. In germline, CDR1 is SGHTA, CDR2 FQGTGA. The CDR3 DNA is TGTGCCAGCAGCGGCGGGGGCCCCACAGATACGCAGTATTTT. Translated: CASSGGGPTDTQYF.

The genes are TRBV11-2 and TRBJ2-7, with 7 bases aligning to TRBD1. V lost 4 bases and J lost 4; bases outside the gene matches: 10. Germline-derived CDR1 and CDR2 are SGHAT and FQNNGV. The CDR3 totals 15 residues. DNA for the CDR3: TGTGCCAGCAGCTCGATTACAGGGGCGTTGTACGAGCAGTACTTC. It specifies CASSSITGALYEQYF.

CDR3 sequence reads: CASIFLPLSGLAGAICTDTQYF. DNA of the CDR3: TGTGCCAGCATTTTCCTTCCACTCAGTGGACTAGCGGGGGCCATTTGTACAGATACGCAGTATTTT. The chain has TRBV27 and TRBJ2-3; 13 bases align to TRBD2. V gave up 7 bases and J gave up 3 bases; unmatched junction bases: 25. The length of the CDR3 is 22 residues. Germline V lookup: CDR1 MNHEY, CDR2 SMNVEV (reference sequence).

The CDR3 DNA is TGCGCCAGCAGCCTACAAGAGACCCAGTACTTC. The encoded protein is CASSLQETQYF. The chain combines TRBV5-1 with TRBJ2-5; D call uncertain. The CDR3 runs 11 residues. The germline CDR1 and CDR2 sequences are SGHRS and YFSETQ. Trimming pared 4 bases from V and 2 bases from J, leaving 3 bases between.